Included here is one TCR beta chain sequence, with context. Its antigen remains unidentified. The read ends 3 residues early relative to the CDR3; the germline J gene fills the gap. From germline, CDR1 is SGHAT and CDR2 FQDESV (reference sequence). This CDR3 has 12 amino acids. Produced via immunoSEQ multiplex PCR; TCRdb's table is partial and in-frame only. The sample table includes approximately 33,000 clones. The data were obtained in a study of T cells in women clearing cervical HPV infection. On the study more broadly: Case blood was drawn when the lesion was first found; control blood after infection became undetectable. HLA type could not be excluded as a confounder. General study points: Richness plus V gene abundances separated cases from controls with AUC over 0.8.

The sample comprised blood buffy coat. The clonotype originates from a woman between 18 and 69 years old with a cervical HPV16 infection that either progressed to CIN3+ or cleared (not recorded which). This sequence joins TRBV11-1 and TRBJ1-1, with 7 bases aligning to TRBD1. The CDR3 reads CASSPNRGSAFF. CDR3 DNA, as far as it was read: TGTGCCAGCAGCCCCAACAGGGGATCA.